A single sample gave rise to the 11 T cell receptor beta chains below, sequenced in a study of T cells in Graves' hyperthyroidism and ophthalmopathy. The TCR beta CDR3 regions underwent amplification using RNA transcripts as the source. During a first-round RT-PCR of the TCR CDR3, the HTBI primer set was used. One entry per CDR3 protein, called by TCRdb with MiXCR from the multiplex PCR reads. This table has 350,000 to 400,000 distinct CDR3 sequences, approximately 19% appearing once. Sequences were obtained from blood. Source of these receptors: a woman aged 18-29 years with Graves' hyperthyroidism.

This clonotype was detected ten times or more. The chain employs TRBV4-1 and TRBJ1-2, with D possibly TRBD1 on 5 matching bases. CDR1 is MGHRA, CDR2 YSYEKL, per germline. V was shortened by 8 bases and J by 0 bases, with 16 bases between the two germline ends. CDR3 size: 15 residues. The CDR3 reads CASASAGTANYGYTF. For the CDR3, the DNA is TGCGCCAGCGCCTCAGCGGGGACGGCTAACTATGGCTACACCTTC.

In this sample, this clonotype turned up many times. The chain has TRBV10-3 and TRBJ1-1; 7 nucleotides match TRBD1. Germline V gene sequence: CDR1 ENHRY, CDR2 SYGVKD. CDR3 length equals 14 residues. V was clipped by 9 bases and J by 1 base; unmatched bases: 8. The CDR3 region has the DNA TGTGCCATGCGGACGACAGGGACGAACACTGAAGCTTTCTTT. It specifies CAMRTTGTNTEAFF.

This clonotype was recorded at least ten times. The J gene is TRBJ2-5, the V gene TRBV4-1, with 12 positions matching TRBD2. Germline trimming cut 3 bases from V and 2 bases from J; bases unmatched to any gene: 13. Looked up from germline, CDR1 is MGHRA and CDR2 is YSYEKL. There are 19 residues in the CDR3. CDR3 amino acids: CASSHPGLAGSVGQETQYF. CDR3 coding DNA: TGCGCCAGCAGCCATCCCGGACTAGCGGGGTCGGTGGGTCAAGAGACCCAGTACTTC.

This clonotype was detected many times. A read error may produce the germline difference seen at one junction end. The chain carries TRBV4-1 and TRBJ1-2, with a possible D match to TRBD1 (5 bases). The CDR3 is 12 amino acids. Germline CDR1 and CDR2: MGHRA and YSYEKL. The CDR3 bases are TGCGCCAGCAGCCAAGAGTCAGGGCCCCCTTACTTC. Its protein is CASSQESGPPYF.

The table lists this clonotype with many counts. V gene TRBV7-3 combines with J gene TRBJ1-2; no reliable D call. Germline values: CDR1 SGHTA, CDR2 FQGTGA. The CDR3 extends over 15 amino acids. Trimming left V 1 base short and J 3 bases short, with 12 bases between. Here the CDR3 reads CASSLNGWSDYGYTF. The CDR3 DNA follows: TGTGCCAGCAGCTTAAATGGCTGGAGTGACTATGGCTACACCTTC.

The table lists this clonotype with a few counts. The chain links TRBV6-5 to TRBJ2-5; 7 nucleotides line up with TRBD2. V lost 0 bases and J lost 4; bases outside the gene matches: 8. The V gene's germline CDR1 is MNHEY and CDR2 SVGAGI. The CDR3 loop spans 16 amino acids. CDR3 sequence reads: CASSYSGLAARETQYF. In DNA, the CDR3 is TGTGCCAGCAGTTACTCGGGGCTAGCGGCTCGAGAGACCCAGTACTTC.

Ten or more counts support this clonotype. V usage is TRBV13 and J usage is TRBJ1-1; no reliable D call. V lost 1 base, J lost 7 bases, and 7 bases lay in between. This CDR3 comprises 12 residues. Germline loops: CDR1 PRHDT, CDR2 FYEKMQ (reference sequence). CDR3: CASSLEWGEAFF. Written as DNA, the CDR3 is TGTGCCAGCAGCTTAGAATGGGGTGAAGCTTTCTTT.

As regards this clonotype: Germline and junction disagree at one end, which may indicate a read error. The chain combines TRBV5-1 with TRBJ2-7; the match to TRBD1 covers 8 bases. The CDR3 length is 14 residues. Germline-derived CDR1 and CDR2 are SGHRS and YFSETQ. CDR3 nucleotides: TGCGCCAGCAGCCCCTGGACAGGGCCCTACGAGCAGTGCTTC. Protein product: CASSPWTGPYEQCF.

This clonotype was found many times. The rearrangement uses TRBV20-1 and TRBJ1-2; 7 nucleotides align to TRBD1. V lost 5 bases and J lost 0; bases outside the gene matches: 3. In germline, CDR1 is DFQATT, CDR2 SNEGSKA (reference sequence). The CDR3 is 13 amino acids. The CDR3, as DNA: TGCAGTGCTGGGGACAGATCTAACTATGGCTACACCTTC. Translated, it gives CSAGDRSNYGYTF.

This clonotype showed up many times. The chain recombines TRBV12-3 or TRBV12-4 with TRBJ1-1; TRBD1 might be the D (6 bases). The CDR3 length is 14 residues. V lost 3 bases, J lost 5 bases, and 13 bases lay in between. CDR3 protein: CASSLLGAQTEAFF. CDR3 DNA: TGTGCCAGCAGTTTGCTGGGGGCCCAAACTGAAGCTTTCTTT.

On this clonotype: In this CDR3 the conserved last residue, phenylalanine or tryptophan, is missing, so a read error is likely. V gene TRBV7-9 combines with J gene TRBJ2-7; no definite D call. From germline, CDR1 is SEHNR and CDR2 FQNEAQ (reference sequence). CDR3 size: 12 residues. The ends were cut back, 1 base at V and 4 bases at J, with 5 bases in the middle. CDR3 nucleotides: TGTGCCAGCAGCTTAGGCGAATACGAGCAGTACTAC. This translates into CASSLGEYEQYY.